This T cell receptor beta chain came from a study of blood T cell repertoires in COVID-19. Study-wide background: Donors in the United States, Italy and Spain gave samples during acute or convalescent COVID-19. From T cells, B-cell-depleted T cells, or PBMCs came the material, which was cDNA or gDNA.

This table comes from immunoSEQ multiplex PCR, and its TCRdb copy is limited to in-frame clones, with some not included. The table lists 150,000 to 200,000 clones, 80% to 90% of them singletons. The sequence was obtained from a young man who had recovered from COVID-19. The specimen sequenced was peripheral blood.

Here the CDR3 DNA reads TGTGCCAGCAGTTACAGGGGGCGCAGTCAGCCCCAGCATTTT. Translation: CASSYRGRSQPQHF. The gene calls are TRBV28 and TRBJ1-5; 9 bases map to TRBD1. V gave up 4 bases and J gave up 6 bases; unmatched junction bases: 4. CDR3 size: 14 residues. The germline gives CDR1 MDHEN, CDR2 SYDVKM.